The clone carrying this T cell receptor beta chain was seen a few times. The data were obtained in a study of T-cell reconstitution after alpha-beta-depleted transplantation in children. The CDR3 runs 15 residues. Germline-derived CDR1 and CDR2 are DFQATT and SNEGSKA (reference sequence). The junction had 10 bases not matched to a gene; V was cut back by 7 bases and J by 2 bases. Unique molecular identifiers were incorporated into the prepared TCRbeta library. TCRdb recomputed calls from the PCR reads with MiXCR, one row per CDR3 protein. The sample lists approximately 980,000 distinct CDR3 sequences, roughly 31% occurring once.

The origin of this receptor is a boy less than two years old who had a stem cell transplant for SCID, so the T cells may come from the graft donor. The input for sequencing was PBMCs, mostly from graft donor cells, taken 360 days after TCRalphabeta/CD19-depleted stem cell transplant. The chain is built from TRBV20-1 and TRBJ2-7; 11 bases map to TRBD1. CDR3 region: CSGTPGTGGTYEQYF. The CDR3 DNA reads as TGCAGTGGTACCCCCGGGACAGGGGGTACCTACGAGCAGTACTTC.